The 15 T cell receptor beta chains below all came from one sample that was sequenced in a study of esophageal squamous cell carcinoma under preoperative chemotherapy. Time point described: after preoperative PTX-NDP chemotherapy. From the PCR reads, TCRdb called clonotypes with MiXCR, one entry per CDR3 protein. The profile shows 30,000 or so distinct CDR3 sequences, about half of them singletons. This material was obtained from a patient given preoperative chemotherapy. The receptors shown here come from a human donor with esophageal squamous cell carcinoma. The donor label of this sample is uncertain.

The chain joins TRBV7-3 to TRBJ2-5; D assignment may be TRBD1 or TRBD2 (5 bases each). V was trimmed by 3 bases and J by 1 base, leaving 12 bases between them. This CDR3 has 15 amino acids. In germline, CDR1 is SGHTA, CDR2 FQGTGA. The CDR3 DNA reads TGTGCCAGCAGCTTTCACGGGACGTTCCAAGAGACCCAGTACTTC. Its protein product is CASSFHGTFQETQYF.

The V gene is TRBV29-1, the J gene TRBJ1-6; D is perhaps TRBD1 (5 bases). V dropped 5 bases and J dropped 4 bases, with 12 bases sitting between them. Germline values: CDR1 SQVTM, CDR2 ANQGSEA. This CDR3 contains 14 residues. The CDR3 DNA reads TGCAGCGTTAGTCTTCAGGGATATAATTCACCCCTCCACTTT. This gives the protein CSVSLQGYNSPLHF.

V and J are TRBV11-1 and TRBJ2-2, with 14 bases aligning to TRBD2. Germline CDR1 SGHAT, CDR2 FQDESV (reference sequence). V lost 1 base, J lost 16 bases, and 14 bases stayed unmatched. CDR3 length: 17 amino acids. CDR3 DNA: TGTGCCAGCAGCTTAGGGACTAGCGGGAGGAGCACCGGGGCGCAGTTTTTT. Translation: CASSLGTSGRSTGAQFF.

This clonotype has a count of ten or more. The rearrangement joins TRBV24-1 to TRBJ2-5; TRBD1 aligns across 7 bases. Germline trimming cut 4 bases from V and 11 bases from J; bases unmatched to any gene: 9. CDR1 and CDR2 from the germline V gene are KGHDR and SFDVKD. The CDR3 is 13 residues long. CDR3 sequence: CATSDPGTATQYF. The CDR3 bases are TGTGCCACCAGTGACCCCGGGACAGCGACGCAGTACTTC.

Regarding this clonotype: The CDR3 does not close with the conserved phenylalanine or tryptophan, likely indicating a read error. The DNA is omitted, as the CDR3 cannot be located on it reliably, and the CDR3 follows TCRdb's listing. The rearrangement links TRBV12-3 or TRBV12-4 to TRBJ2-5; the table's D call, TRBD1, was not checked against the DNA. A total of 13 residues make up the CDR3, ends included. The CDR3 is CASGGERRASQYS.

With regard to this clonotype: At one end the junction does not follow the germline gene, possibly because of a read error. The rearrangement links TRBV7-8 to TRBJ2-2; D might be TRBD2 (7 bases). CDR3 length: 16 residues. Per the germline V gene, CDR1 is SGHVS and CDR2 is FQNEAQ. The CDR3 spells CASRRLRGANTGELYF. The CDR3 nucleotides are TGTGCCAGCAGGCGCCTCCGGGGGGCAAACACAGGTGAGCTGTATTTT. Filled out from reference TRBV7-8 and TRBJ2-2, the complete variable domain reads GAGVSQSPRYKVAKRGQDVALRCDPISGHVSLFWYQQALGQGPEFLTYFQNEAQLDKSGLPSDRFFAERPEGSVSTLKIQRTQQEDSAVYLCASRRLRGANTGELYFGEGSRLTVL.

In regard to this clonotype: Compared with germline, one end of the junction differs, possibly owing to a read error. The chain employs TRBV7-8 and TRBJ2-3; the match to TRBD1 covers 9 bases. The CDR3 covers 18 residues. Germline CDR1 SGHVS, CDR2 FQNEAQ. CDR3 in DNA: TGTGCCAGCAGCGCTCTGGGGTGGGGCGGGGGAGACAGGGGGACGCAGTATTTC. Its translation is CASSALGWGGGDRGTQYF.

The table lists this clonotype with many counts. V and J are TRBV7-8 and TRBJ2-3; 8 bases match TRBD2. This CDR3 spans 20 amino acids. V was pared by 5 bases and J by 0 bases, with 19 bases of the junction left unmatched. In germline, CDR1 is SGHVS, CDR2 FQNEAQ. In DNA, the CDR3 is TGTGCCAGCAGCCTTAAGCAGCGGGAGAGGACACCCCGGAGCACAGATACGCAGTATTTT. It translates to CASSLKQRERTPRSTDTQYF. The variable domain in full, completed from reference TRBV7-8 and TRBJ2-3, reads GAGVSQSPRYKVAKRGQDVALRCDPISGHVSLFWYQQALGQGPEFLTYFQNEAQLDKSGLPSDRFFAERPEGSVSTLKIQRTQQEDSAVYLCASSLKQRERTPRSTDTQYFGPGTRLTVL.

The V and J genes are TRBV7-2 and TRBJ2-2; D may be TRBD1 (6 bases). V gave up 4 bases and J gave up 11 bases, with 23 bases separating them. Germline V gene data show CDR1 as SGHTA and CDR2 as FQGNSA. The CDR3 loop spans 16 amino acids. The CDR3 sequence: CASSWDIGADSRELFF. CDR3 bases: TGTGCCAGCAGCTGGGATATCGGGGCGGACAGCCGTGAGCTGTTTTTT.

As DNA, the CDR3 is TGTGCCTGGAGTGCACAGCGTTCCTTAGAGACCCAGTACTTC. This encodes CAWSAQRSLETQYF. The chain couples TRBV30 to TRBJ2-5, with D unresolved. V lost 1 base and J 4 bases, leaving 13 bases between the germline ends. Germline assignment: CDR1 GTSNPN and CDR2 SVGIG (reference sequence). The CDR3 runs to 14 residues. Full variable domain (rest looked up from reference TRBV30 and TRBJ2-5): SQTIHQWPATLVQPVGSPLSLECTVEGTSNPNLYWYRQAAGRGLQLLFYSVGIGQISSEVPQNLSASRPQDRQFILSSKKLLLSDSGFYLCAWSAQRSLETQYFGPGTRLLVL.

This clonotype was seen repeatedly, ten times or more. The DNA for the CDR3 is TGTGCCAGCAACCCCTCCGGGGGCCCTAGCACAGATACGCAGTATTTT. Protein product: CASNPSGGPSTDTQYF. The rearrangement joins TRBV7-3 to TRBJ2-3; D is possibly TRBD1 or TRBD2 (6 bases each). With 7 bases removed from V and 0 bases from J, the gap between germline ends came to 17 bases. The CDR3 is made up of 16 amino acids. Germline loops: CDR1 SGHTA, CDR2 FQGTGA.

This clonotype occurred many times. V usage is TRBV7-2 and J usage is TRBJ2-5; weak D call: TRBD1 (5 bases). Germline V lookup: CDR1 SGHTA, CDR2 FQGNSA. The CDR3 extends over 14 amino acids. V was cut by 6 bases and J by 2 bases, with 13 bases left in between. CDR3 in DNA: TGTGCCAGCAGTGGACAAGGGTCACAAGAGACCCAGTACTTC. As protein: CASSGQGSQETQYF. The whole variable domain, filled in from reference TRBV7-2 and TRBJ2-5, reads GAGVSQSPSNKVTEKGKDVELRCDPISGHTALYWYRQSLGQGLEFLIYFQGNSAPDKSGLPSDRFSAERTGGSVSTLTIQRTQQEDSAVYLCASSGQGSQETQYFGPGTRLLVL.

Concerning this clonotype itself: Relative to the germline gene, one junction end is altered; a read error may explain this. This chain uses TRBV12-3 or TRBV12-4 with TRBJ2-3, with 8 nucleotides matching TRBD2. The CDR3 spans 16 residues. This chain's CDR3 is CASSTTGGGSTDMQYF. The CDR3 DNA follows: TGTGCCAGCAGTACCACGGGGGGGGGCAGCACAGATATGCAGTATTTT.

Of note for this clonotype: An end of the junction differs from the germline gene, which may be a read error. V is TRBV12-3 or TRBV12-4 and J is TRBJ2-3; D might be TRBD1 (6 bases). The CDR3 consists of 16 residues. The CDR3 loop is CPSSTTRLGATDTQYF. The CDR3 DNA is TGTCCGAGCAGCACTACTAGGCTGGGGGCCACAGATACGCAGTATTTC.

The CDR3 spells CASSRGNELFF. CDR3 in DNA: TGTGCCAGCAGCCGCGGGAATGAGCTGTTTTTT. The J gene is TRBJ2-2, the V gene TRBV7-6, with D possibly being TRBD2 (6 bases). The germline CDR1 and CDR2 sequences are SGHVS and FNYEAQ. CDR3 size: 11 residues. Trimming stripped 5 bases from V and 11 bases from J, with 9 bases between.